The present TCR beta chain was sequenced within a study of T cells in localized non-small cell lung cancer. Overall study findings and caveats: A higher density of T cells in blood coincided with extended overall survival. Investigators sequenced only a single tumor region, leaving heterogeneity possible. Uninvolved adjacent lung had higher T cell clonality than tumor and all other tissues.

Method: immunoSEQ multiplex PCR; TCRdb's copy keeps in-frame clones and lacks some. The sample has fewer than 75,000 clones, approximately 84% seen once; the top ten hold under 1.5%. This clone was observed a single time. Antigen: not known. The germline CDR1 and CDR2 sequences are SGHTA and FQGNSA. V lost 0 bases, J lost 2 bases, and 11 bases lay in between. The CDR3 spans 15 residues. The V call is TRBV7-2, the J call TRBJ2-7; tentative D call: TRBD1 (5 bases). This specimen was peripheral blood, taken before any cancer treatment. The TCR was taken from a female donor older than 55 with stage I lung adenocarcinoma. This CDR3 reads CASSLAIGAAYEQYF. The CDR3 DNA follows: TGTGCCAGCAGCTTAGCGATAGGGGCGGCCTACGAGCAGTACTTC.